The rows below give T cell receptor beta chains drawn from one sample of a study of early T cells in non-severe SARS-CoV-2 infection. TCRdb reanalysed the 5' RACE reads using MiXCR and keeps one entry per CDR3 protein. The profile shows some 37,000 distinct CDR3 sequences, roughly 9.9% of them singletons. Source material: whole blood. These TCRs come from an adult who was a healthcare worker with PCR-confirmed SARS-CoV-2 infection or an uninfected control (not recorded which). Each CDR3 is given with its conserved first and last residue. Each record gives: J gene, CDR3 length, clone size, V gene, D gene, CDR3 DNA, CDR3 protein. A D gene is named only where the DNA matches it firmly. Rows give clone size only sometimes, using once, few, many, or a class for an expanded clone.

j_gene: TRBJ1-5
len: 13
abundance: many
v_gene: TRBV12-3/TRBV12-4
d_gene: -
CDR3nt: TGTGCCAGCACAGGGAATAGCAATCAGCCCCAGCATTTT
CDR3aa: CASTGNSNQPQHF

j_gene: TRBJ1-4
len: 12
abundance: few
v_gene: TRBV14
d_gene: -
CDR3nt: TGTGCCAGCAGCCAAGTTAGTGAAAAACTGTTTTTT
CDR3aa: CASSQVSEKLFF

j_gene: TRBJ1-1
len: 14
abundance: -
v_gene: TRBV6-4
d_gene: -
CDR3nt: TGTGCCAGCAGAGCTACCACAGTGAACACTGAAGCTTTCTTT
CDR3aa: CASRATTVNTEAFF

j_gene: TRBJ1-1
len: 12
abundance: -
v_gene: TRBV11-2
d_gene: -
CDR3nt: TGTGCCAGCCGGGGGCCGAACACTGAAGCTTTCTTT
CDR3aa: CASRGPNTEAFF

j_gene: TRBJ2-7
len: 14
abundance: few
v_gene: TRBV20-1
d_gene: -
CDR3nt: TGCAGTGCTAGAGACAGGTTCAACTCCTACGAGCAGTACTTC
CDR3aa: CSARDRFNSYEQYF

j_gene: TRBJ2-5
len: 17
abundance: few
v_gene: TRBV12-5
d_gene: TRBD2
CDR3nt: TGTGCTAGTGGTTTGGACCGAGGACTAGCGGGGGGTAAGACCCAGTACTTC
CDR3aa: CASGLDRGLAGGKTQYF

j_gene: TRBJ2-7
len: 14
abundance: -
v_gene: TRBV20-1
d_gene: -
CDR3nt: TGCAGTGCTAGAGATCAGGAGGACAGAGGGGAGCAGTACTTC
CDR3aa: CSARDQEDRGEQYF

j_gene: TRBJ2-5
len: 16
abundance: -
v_gene: TRBV25-1
d_gene: TRBD1
CDR3nt: TGTGCCAGCAGGGCCAAATGGGGCAGGGGGCCAGAGACCCAGTACTTC
CDR3aa: CASRAKWGRGPETQYF

j_gene: TRBJ2-2
len: 15
abundance: many
v_gene: TRBV6-5
d_gene: -
CDR3nt: TGTGCCAGCAGTCGTGGGACAAGGAACACCGGGGAGCTGTTTTTT
CDR3aa: CASSRGTRNTGELFF

j_gene: TRBJ1-1
len: 13
abundance: once
v_gene: TRBV6-5
d_gene: -
CDR3nt: TGTGCCAGCAGAAGAGATATTAACACTGAAGCTTTCTTT
CDR3aa: CASRRDINTEAFF

j_gene: TRBJ1-1
len: 12
abundance: many
v_gene: TRBV29-1
d_gene: -
CDR3nt: TGCAGCGTTGAACGGAGTAACACTGAAGCTTTCTTT
CDR3aa: CSVERSNTEAFF

j_gene: TRBJ1-6
len: 15
abundance: many
v_gene: TRBV20-1
d_gene: TRBD1
CDR3nt: TGCAGTGCTAGAGTTCAGGGGGCGGACGTTTCACCCCTCCACTTT
CDR3aa: CSARVQGADVSPLHF

j_gene: TRBJ1-2
len: 14
abundance: many
v_gene: TRBV6-1
d_gene: -
CDR3nt: TGTGCCAGCAGTGAAGGTATCTCTACGGGGGGCTACACCTTC
CDR3aa: CASSEGISTGGYTF

j_gene: TRBJ1-4
len: 16
abundance: few
v_gene: TRBV4-2
d_gene: TRBD1
CDR3nt: TGTGCCAGCAGCCAGCACAGGGGGCGGACTAATGAAAAACTGTTTTTT
CDR3aa: CASSQHRGRTNEKLFF

j_gene: TRBJ1-3
len: 13
abundance: few
v_gene: TRBV29-1
d_gene: -
CDR3nt: TGCAGCGCCGCTAGAGACAGGGGAAACACCATATATTTT
CDR3aa: CSAARDRGNTIYF

j_gene: TRBJ2-1
len: 15
abundance: many
v_gene: TRBV6-4
d_gene: -
CDR3nt: TGTGCCAGCAGTGACGGTAAACTATCCTACAATGAGCAGTTCTTC
CDR3aa: CASSDGKLSYNEQFF

j_gene: TRBJ2-7
len: 12
abundance: -
v_gene: TRBV6-2/TRBV6-3
d_gene: -
CDR3nt: TGTGCCAGCAGCCGCGGACAGTACGAGCAGTACTTC
CDR3aa: CASSRGQYEQYF

j_gene: TRBJ2-1
len: 15
abundance: few
v_gene: TRBV7-2
d_gene: TRBD2
CDR3nt: TGTGCCAGCAGCCCCCGGGGGGGTAGGTACAATGAGCAGTTCTTC
CDR3aa: CASSPRGGRYNEQFF